This entry is about one TCR beta chain. The trim removed 6 bases at V and 8 bases at J, leaving 5 bases unmatched. The CDR3 is 13 residues long. This entry comes from a study of blood T cell repertoires in COVID-19. Study as a whole: Samples taken during acute and convalescent COVID-19 were collected in the United States, Italy and Spain. The cDNA or gDNA used as material had been derived from T cells, B-cell-depleted T cells, or PBMCs.

Source study methods: Estimated nucleated cell counts came from reference gene primer amplification. Sequencing used immunoSEQ multiplex PCR; TCRdb keeps in-frame clones, though not all of them. Clonal size and the V and J genes are those of that table, whereas D and trimming came from the DNA. The sample lists 250,000 or so clones; nearly 90% were seen once. This sequence was found in a woman aged 40 to 50 who had recovered from COVID-19. The chain recombines TRBV12-3 or TRBV12-4 with TRBJ2-2; the match to TRBD1 covers 8 bases. Sequencing was performed on peripheral blood. CDR3 nucleotide sequence: TGTGCCAGCAGCGACAGGGGAGGAGGGGAGCTGTTTTTT. It codes for CASSDRGGGELFF.